This passage covers 15 T cell receptor beta chains from one sample sequenced in a study of blood T cell repertoires in COVID-19. Generated by immunoSEQ multiplex PCR, the TCRdb table keeps only in-frame clones and is missing some. The sample consists of about 110,000 clones, approximately 81% of them appearing once. Sequenced sample: peripheral blood. These receptors were collected from a human donor in a cohort sampled during active COVID-19.

The chain links TRBV9 to TRBJ1-4; TRBD1 is a possible D gene (5 bases). Trimming left V 0 bases short and J 6 bases short, with 15 bases between. The CDR3 contains 16 residues. Per the germline V gene, CDR1 is SGDLS and CDR2 is YYNGEE. The CDR3 DNA reads as TGTGCCAGCAGCGTAGTCTCCAGGGCGGTGGATGAAAAACTGTTTTTT. Residues: CASSVVSRAVDEKLFF.

The genes are TRBV25-1 and TRBJ1-6; D not certain. The CDR3 loop spans 11 amino acids. The V and J ends lost 3 bases and 9 bases respectively, with 3 bases between them. Germline V gives CDR1 MGHDK, CDR2 SYGVNS. CDR3 residues: CASSDGSPLHF. The CDR3, as DNA: TGTGCCAGCAGTGACGGTTCACCCCTCCACTTT.

This clone was observed a single time. CDR3 protein: CAWSLLNNEQFF. The DNA of the CDR3 is TGTGCCTGGAGTCTGTTAAACAATGAGCAGTTCTTC. The rearrangement uses TRBV30 and TRBJ2-1; unclear D gene. V gave up 2 bases and J gave up 5 bases, with 7 bases separating them. The CDR3 length is 12 residues. Germline-derived CDR1 and CDR2 are GTSNPN and SVGIG (reference sequence). The full variable domain, completed using reference TRBV30 and TRBJ2-1, is SQTIHQWPATLVQPVGSPLSLECTVEGTSNPNLYWYRQAAGRGLQLLFYSVGIGQISSEVPQNLSASRPQDRQFILSSKKLLLSDSGFYLCAWSLLNNEQFFGPGTRLTVL.

This chain uses TRBV19 with TRBJ2-3; 10 bases are a match to TRBD2. J was trimmed by 0 bases and V by 3 bases; bases with no gene match: 9. From germline, CDR1 is LNHDA and CDR2 SQIVND (reference sequence). CDR3 length: 18 residues. The chain's CDR3 is CASSIGPSSGRSTDTQYF. In DNA, the CDR3 is TGTGCCAGTAGTATCGGGCCCTCTAGCGGGAGAAGCACAGATACGCAGTATTTT.

The V gene is TRBV3-1 (or the pseudogene TRBV3-2), the J gene TRBJ1-2, with no clear D. V was trimmed by 1 base and J by 5 bases, leaving 8 bases between them. CDR1 is LGHDT, CDR2 YNNKEL, per germline (reference sequence). This CDR3 has 13 amino acids. CDR3 in DNA: TGTGCCAGCAGCCAAGGCGATTTGTATGGCTACACCTTC. As protein: CASSQGDLYGYTF.

The genes are TRBV20-1 and TRBJ1-2; D is ambiguous. The CDR3 runs to 12 residues. Trimming took off 3 bases at V and 4 bases at J, with 9 bases between the two ends. Germline V gene lookup returns CDR1 DFQATT and CDR2 SNEGSKA (reference sequence). As DNA, the CDR3 is TGCAGTGCTAGTGGAGGGTCCTATGGCTACACCTTC. It specifies CSASGGSYGYTF.

The gene calls are TRBV12-5 and TRBJ2-3; perhaps TRBD2 as D (6 bases). V was cut by 5 bases and J by 0 bases, with 9 bases left in between. Germline CDR1 reads LGHNT; CDR2 reads FRNRAP. The CDR3 has 14 amino acids. CDR3 in DNA: TGTGCTAGTGGTCTAGCGACTAGCACAGATACGCAGTATTTT. Translation gives CASGLATSTDTQYF. The complete variable domain, with remaining parts taken from reference TRBV12-5 and TRBJ2-3, reads DARVTQTPRHKVTEMGQEVTMRCQPILGHNTVFWYRQTMMQGLELLAYFRNRAPLDDSGMPKDRFSAEMPDATLATLKIQPSEPRDSAVYFCASGLATSTDTQYFGPGTRLTVL.

V is TRBV29-1 and J is TRBJ2-3; the D gene is possibly TRBD2 (5 bases). Germline loops: CDR1 SQVTM, CDR2 ANQGSEA. This CDR3 spans 14 amino acids. The V and J ends lost 2 bases and 1 base respectively, with 10 bases between them. The CDR3 DNA follows: TGCAGCGTTGAAAGGCTAGCTGGCACAGATACGCAGTATTTT. It encodes CSVERLAGTDTQYF.

This clone appeared a few times. The rearrangement links TRBV19 to TRBJ2-1; D might be TRBD2 (6 bases). Germline assignment: CDR1 LNHDA and CDR2 SQIVND (reference sequence). Between the trimmed V and J ends, which lost 9 bases and 0 bases, there was a span of 15 bases. The CDR3 consists of 15 residues. CDR3 sequence (DNA): TGTGCCAGCTACGCCGCGGGGAGCTCCTACAATGAGCAGTTCTTC. As protein: CASYAAGSSYNEQFF. Looking up the rest from reference TRBV19 and TRBJ2-1 gives the full variable domain: DGGITQSPKYLFRKEGQNVTLSCEQNLNHDAMYWYRQDPGQGLRLIYYSQIVNDFQKGDIAEGYSVSREKKESFPLTVTSAQKNPTAFYLCASYAAGSSYNEQFFGPGTRLTVL.

The V gene is TRBV27, the J gene TRBJ2-1; D might be TRBD2 (7 bases). CDR3 length equals 13 residues. The germline V and J ends were trimmed by 5 bases and 8 bases, with 13 bases remaining between them. Germline-derived CDR1 and CDR2 are MNHEY and SMNVEV (reference sequence). The CDR3 DNA is TGTGCCAGCAGTGGGGGGGGCGTACATGAGCAGTTCTTC. This gives the protein CASSGGGVHEQFF.

The CDR3 sequence is CASSLEPGQGRGYTF. CDR3 sequence (DNA): TGCGCCAGCAGCTTGGAGCCGGGACAGGGTCGTGGCTACACCTTC. The chain links TRBV5-1 to TRBJ1-2, with 9 bases fitting TRBD1. CDR3 length: 15 residues. Trimming removed 0 bases from V and 7 bases from J; junction bases left unmatched: 7. Germline CDR1 reads SGHRS; CDR2 reads YFSETQ.

This clone was seen only once. The chain is built from TRBV2 and TRBJ2-7; TRBD1 might be the D (5 bases). Per the germline V gene, CDR1 is SNHLY and CDR2 is FYNNEI. V gave up 4 bases and J gave up 2 bases, with 12 bases separating them. This CDR3 comprises 14 residues. CDR3 bases: TGTGCCAGCAGTGTCCGACAGTTTCCCTACGAGCAGTACTTC. Residues: CASSVRQFPYEQYF.

V gene TRBV9 combines with J gene TRBJ2-5, with D perhaps matching TRBD2 (5 bases). The CDR3 loop spans 15 amino acids. V was clipped by 0 bases and J by 4 bases, with 13 bases between them. Germline V gene data show CDR1 as SGDLS and CDR2 as YYNGEE. The CDR3 here is CASSVEDGRGETQYF. CDR3 nucleotide sequence: TGTGCCAGCAGCGTAGAGGATGGACGGGGAGAGACCCAGTACTTC. Full variable domain (remainder filled in from reference TRBV9 and TRBJ2-5): DSGVTQTPKHLITATGQRVTLRCSPRSGDLSVYWYQQSLDQGLQFLIQYYNGEERAKGNILERFSAQQFPDLHSELNLSSLELGDSALYFCASSVEDGRGETQYFGPGTRLLVL.

The chain uses TRBV29-1 and TRBJ2-3, with D unclear. Germline CDR1 is SQVTM and CDR2 is ANQGSEA. The CDR3 sequence is 12 residues long. The V end lost 7 bases, the J end lost 1 base, and 9 bases lay between the germline ends. CDR3 sequence: CSGRLGTDTQYF. The CDR3 DNA follows: TGCAGCGGACGACTGGGCACAGATACGCAGTATTTT.

The V and J genes are TRBV4-1 and TRBJ2-7, with no clear D. The V and J ends lost 3 bases and 6 bases respectively, with 15 bases between them. The CDR3 is 14 amino acids. Germline CDR1 MGHRA, CDR2 YSYEKL. CDR3 DNA sequence: TGCGCCAGCAGCCAGGGCCCCCAACCTCGCGAGCAGTACTTC. Its protein is CASSQGPQPREQYF.